Described below is a single TCR beta chain sequence and its context. The target antigen is unknown. MiXCR, applied by TCRdb to the 5' RACE reads, yields one record per CDR3 protein. The data contain 250,000 to 350,000 distinct CDR3 sequences, 13% to 15% of them singletons. The data were taken from a study of T-cell memory formation after mild COVID-19. General study results and limits: A second wave expanding day 15 to 37 was CD4+-biased; contracting clones were balanced. Cross-reactive memory seemingly joined, as some responding clones were found in pre-infection memory. Chiefly within CM and EM were the contracting CD4+ clones; CD8+ ones were within EMRA.

This receptor was identified in a young man who had mild COVID-19 (a few samples of this study predate the infection). Cell type and time point are not known. Material for sequencing was PBMCs or a T cell subset sorted from them (not recorded which).

Written as DNA, the CDR3 is TGTGCCAGCAGCCAAGATTCACGGGGGCAGTTCTTC. This sequence encodes CASSQDSRGQFF. The chain carries TRBV3-1 and TRBJ2-1; D perhaps matches TRBD2 (5 bases). Trimming cost V 0 bases and J 12 bases, with 9 bases left between them. Per the germline V gene, CDR1 is LGHDT and CDR2 is YNNKEL (reference sequence). The CDR3 length is 12 residues.